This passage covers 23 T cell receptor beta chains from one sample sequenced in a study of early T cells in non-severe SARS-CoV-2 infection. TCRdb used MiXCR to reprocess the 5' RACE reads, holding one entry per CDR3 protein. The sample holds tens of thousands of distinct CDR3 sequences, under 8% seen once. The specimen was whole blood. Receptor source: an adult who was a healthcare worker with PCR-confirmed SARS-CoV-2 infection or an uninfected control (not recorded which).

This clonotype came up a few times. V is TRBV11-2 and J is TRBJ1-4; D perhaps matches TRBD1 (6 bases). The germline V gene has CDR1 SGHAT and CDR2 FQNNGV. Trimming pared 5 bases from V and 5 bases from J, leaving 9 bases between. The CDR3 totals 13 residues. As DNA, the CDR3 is TGTGCCAGCAGCGCCGGACAGAATGAAAAACTGTTTTTT. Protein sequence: CASSAGQNEKLFF.

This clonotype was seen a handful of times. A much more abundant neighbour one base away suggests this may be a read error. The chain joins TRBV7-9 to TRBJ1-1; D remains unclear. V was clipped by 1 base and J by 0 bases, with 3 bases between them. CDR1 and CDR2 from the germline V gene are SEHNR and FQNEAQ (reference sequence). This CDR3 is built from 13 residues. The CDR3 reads CASSLEVNTEAFF. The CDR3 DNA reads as TGTGCCAGCAGCTTAGAAGTGAACACTGAAGCTTTCTTT.

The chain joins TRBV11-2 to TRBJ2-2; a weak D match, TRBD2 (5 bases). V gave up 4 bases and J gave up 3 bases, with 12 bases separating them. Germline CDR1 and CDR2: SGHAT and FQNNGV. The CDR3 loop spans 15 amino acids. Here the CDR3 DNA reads TGTGCCAGCAGCTCTCCTTCGGGGTACACCGGGGAGCTGTTTTTT. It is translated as CASSSPSGYTGELFF.

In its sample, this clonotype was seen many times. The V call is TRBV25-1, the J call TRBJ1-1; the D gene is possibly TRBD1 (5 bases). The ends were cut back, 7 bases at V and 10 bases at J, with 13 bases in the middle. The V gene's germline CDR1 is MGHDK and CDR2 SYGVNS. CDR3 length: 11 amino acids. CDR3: CASTWAGGAFF. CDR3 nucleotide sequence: TGTGCCAGCACCTGGGCCGGGGGAGCTTTCTTT.

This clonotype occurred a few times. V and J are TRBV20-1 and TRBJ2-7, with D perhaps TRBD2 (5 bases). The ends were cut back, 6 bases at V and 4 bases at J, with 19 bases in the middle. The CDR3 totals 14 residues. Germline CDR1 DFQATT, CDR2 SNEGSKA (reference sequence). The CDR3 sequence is CSAGLGSLSYEQYF. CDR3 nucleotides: TGCAGTGCCGGCCTGGGGAGCCTTTCTTACGAGCAGTACTTC.

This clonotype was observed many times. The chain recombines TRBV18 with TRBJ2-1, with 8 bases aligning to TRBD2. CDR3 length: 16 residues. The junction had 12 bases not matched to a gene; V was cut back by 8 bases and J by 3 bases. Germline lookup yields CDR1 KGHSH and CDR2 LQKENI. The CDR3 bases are TGTGCCAGCCCTCTGGGCAGCGGGAGATTCTACAATGAGCAGTTCTTC. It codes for CASPLGSGRFYNEQFF. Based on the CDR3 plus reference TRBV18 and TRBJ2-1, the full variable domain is NAGVMQNPRHLVRRRGQEARLRCSPMKGHSHVYWYRQLPEEGLKFMVYLQKENIIDESGMPKERFSAEFPKEGPSILRIQQVVRGDSAAYFCASPLGSGRFYNEQFFGPGTRLTVL.

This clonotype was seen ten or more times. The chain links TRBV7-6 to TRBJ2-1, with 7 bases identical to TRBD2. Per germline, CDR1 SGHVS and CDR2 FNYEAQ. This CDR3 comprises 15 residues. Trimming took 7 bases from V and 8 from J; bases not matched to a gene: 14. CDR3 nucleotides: TGTGCCAGCACCCGGGGGGATAGGCTAGTCGATGAGCAGTTCTTC. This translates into CASTRGDRLVDEQFF.

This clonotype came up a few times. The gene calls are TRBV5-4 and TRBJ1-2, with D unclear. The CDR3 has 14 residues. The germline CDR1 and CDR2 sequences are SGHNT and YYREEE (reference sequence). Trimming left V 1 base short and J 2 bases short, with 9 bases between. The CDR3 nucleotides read TGTGCCAGCAGCTTGATCACCGCGAACTATGGCTACACCTTC. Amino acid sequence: CASSLITANYGYTF.

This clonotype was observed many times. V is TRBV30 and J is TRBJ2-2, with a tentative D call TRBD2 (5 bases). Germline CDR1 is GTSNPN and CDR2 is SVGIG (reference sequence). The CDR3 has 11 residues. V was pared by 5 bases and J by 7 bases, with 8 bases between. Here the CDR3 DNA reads TGTGCCTGGGGGAGAGGCGGGGAGCTGTTTTTT. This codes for CAWGRGGELFF.

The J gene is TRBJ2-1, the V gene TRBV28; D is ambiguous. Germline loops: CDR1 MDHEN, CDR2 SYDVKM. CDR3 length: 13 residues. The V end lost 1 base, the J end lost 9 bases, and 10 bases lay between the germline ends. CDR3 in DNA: TGTGCCAGCAGTTTATCTTGGAACAGTGAGCAGTTCTTC. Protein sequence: CASSLSWNSEQFF.

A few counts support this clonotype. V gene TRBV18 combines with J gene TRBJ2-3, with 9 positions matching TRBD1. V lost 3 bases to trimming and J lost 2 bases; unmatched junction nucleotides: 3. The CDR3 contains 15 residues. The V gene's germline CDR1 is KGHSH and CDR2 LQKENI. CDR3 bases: TGTGCCAGCTCACCGAGGGACAGGGACACAGATACGCAGTATTTT. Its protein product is CASSPRDRDTDTQYF. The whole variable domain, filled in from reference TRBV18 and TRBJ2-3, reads NAGVMQNPRHLVRRRGQEARLRCSPMKGHSHVYWYRQLPEEGLKFMVYLQKENIIDESGMPKERFSAEFPKEGPSILRIQQVVRGDSAAYFCASSPRDRDTDTQYFGPGTRLTVL.

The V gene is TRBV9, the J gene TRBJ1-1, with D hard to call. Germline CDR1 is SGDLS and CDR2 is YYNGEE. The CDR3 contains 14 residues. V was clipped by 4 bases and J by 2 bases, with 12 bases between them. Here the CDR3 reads CASSKPGLNTEAFF. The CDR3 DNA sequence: TGTGCCAGCAGCAAGCCCGGGCTTAACACTGAAGCTTTCTTT.

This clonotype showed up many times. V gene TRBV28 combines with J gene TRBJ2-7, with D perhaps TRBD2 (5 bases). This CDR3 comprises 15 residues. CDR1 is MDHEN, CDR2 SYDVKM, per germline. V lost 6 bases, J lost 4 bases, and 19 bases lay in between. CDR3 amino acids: CASSPTVRVWYEQYF. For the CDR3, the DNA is TGTGCCAGCAGCCCAACTGTGCGGGTATGGTACGAGCAGTACTTC.

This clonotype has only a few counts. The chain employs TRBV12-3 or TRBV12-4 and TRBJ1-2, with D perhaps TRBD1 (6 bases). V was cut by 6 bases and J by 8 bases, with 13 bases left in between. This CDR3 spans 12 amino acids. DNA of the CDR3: TGTGCCAGCAGGCCGGGGGCCCGGGGCTACACCTTC. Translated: CASRPGARGYTF.

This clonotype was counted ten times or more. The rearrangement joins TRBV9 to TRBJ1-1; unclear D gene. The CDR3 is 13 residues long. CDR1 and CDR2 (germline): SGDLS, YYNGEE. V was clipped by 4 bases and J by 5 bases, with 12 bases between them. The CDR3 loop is CASSPLRGTEAFF. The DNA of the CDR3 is TGTGCCAGCAGCCCCCTCCGAGGGACTGAAGCTTTCTTT.

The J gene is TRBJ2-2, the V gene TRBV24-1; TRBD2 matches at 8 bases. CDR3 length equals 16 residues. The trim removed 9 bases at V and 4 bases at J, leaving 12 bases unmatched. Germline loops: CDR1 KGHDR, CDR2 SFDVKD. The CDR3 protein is CATGREAGAITGELFF. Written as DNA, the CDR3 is TGTGCCACCGGACGTGAAGCGGGAGCTATCACCGGGGAGCTGTTTTTT.

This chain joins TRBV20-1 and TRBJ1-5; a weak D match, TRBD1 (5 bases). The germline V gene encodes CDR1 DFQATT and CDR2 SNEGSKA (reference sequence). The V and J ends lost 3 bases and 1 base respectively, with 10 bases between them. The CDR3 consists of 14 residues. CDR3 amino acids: CSARTGGSNQPQHF. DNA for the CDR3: TGCAGTGCTAGGACGGGGGGAAGCAATCAGCCCCAGCATTTT.

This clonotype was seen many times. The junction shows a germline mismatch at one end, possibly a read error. The CDR3 region is CASSYSIRDPEVFF. Written as DNA, the CDR3 is TGTGCCAGCAGTTACTCGATAAGGGATCCTGAAGTTTTCTTT. V is TRBV6-2 or TRBV6-3 and J is TRBJ1-1; D is unclear. This CDR3 comprises 14 residues. CDR1 is MNHEY, CDR2 SVGEGT, per germline.

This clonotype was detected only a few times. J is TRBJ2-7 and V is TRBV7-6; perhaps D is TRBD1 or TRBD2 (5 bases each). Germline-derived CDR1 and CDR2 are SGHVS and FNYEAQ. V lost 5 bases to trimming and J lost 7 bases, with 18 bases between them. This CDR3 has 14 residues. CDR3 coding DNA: TGTGCCAGCAGCCAGACCGGGGCCTGGGGGGAGCAGTACTTC. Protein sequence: CASSQTGAWGEQYF.

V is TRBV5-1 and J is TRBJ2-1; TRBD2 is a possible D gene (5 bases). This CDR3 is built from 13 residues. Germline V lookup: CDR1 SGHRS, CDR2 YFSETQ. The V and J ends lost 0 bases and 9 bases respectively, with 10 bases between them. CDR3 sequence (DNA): TGCGCCAGCAGCTTGGGCGGGTACGGTGAGCAGTTCTTC. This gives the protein CASSLGGYGEQFF. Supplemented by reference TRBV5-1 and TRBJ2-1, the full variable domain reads KAGVTQTPRYLIKTRGQQVTLSCSPISGHRSVSWYQQTPGQGLQFLFEYFSETQRNKGNFPGRFSGRQFSNSRSEMNVSTLELGDSALYLCASSLGGYGEQFFGPGTRLTVL.

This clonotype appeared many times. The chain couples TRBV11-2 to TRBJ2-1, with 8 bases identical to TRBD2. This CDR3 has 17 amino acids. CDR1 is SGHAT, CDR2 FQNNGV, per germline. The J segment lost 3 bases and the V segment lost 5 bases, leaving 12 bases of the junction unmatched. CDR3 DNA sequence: TGTGCCAGCAGCCTTCTAAGCGGGAGCGTTGACTACAATGAGCAGTTCTTC. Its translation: CASSLLSGSVDYNEQFF.

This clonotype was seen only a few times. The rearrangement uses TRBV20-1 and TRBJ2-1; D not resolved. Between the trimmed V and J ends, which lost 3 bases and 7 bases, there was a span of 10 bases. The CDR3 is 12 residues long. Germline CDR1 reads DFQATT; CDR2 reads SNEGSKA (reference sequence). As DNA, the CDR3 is TGCAGTGCTAGGAGAGTTGAGAATGAGCAGTTCTTC. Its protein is CSARRVENEQFF.

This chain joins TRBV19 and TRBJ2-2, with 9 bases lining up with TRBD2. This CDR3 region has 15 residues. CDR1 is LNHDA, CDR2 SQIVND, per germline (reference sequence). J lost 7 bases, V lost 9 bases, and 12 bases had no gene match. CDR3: CASRKTSGASGELFF. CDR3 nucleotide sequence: TGTGCCAGCCGTAAGACTAGCGGTGCGAGCGGGGAGCTGTTTTTT.